The present entry profiles one TCR beta chain with its context. This sample was taken from a study of Graves' ophthalmopathy and Graves' hyperthyroidism. V lost 7 bases and J 4 bases, leaving 15 bases between the germline ends. The CDR3 is 14 amino acids. The V gene's germline CDR1 is SGDLS and CDR2 YYNGEE. RNA transcripts were the template, and TCR beta CDR3 regions were amplified from them. The workflow started with a first-round RT-PCR run with HTBI primers and then moved on to a second-round multiplex PCR. TCRdb reprocessed the multiplex PCR reads via MiXCR and lists one record per CDR3 protein. The sample lists 650,000 to 800,000 distinct CDR3 sequences, roughly 39% occurring once.

The chain combines TRBV9 with TRBJ1-3; D gene uncertain. The receptor comes from an adult man with Graves' ophthalmopathy. The material sequenced was peripheral blood. The CDR3 reads CASSTGRGGNTIYF. DNA of the CDR3: TGTGCCAGCTCGACTGGTAGAGGGGGAAACACCATATATTTT.